Listed below are T cell receptor beta chains from one sample, sequenced in a study of T-cell reconstitution after alpha-beta-depleted transplantation in children. TCRdb re-analysed the PCR reads in MiXCR, keeping a single row per CDR3 protein. The sample lists about 980,000 distinct CDR3 sequences, less than 30% occurring once. The input for sequencing was PBMCs, mostly from graft donor cells, taken 360 days after TCRalphabeta/CD19-depleted stem cell transplant. These receptors came from a boy younger than two who had a stem cell transplant for SCID, so the T cells may come from the graft donor. CDR3s include the opening cysteine and the closing phenylalanine or tryptophan. The D gene is left open where the match is weak. Clone size is given for some rows only: seen once, a few or many times, or a class if the clone is expanded.

length,V,size,D,J,CDR3,DNA
15,TRBV18,.,.,TRBJ2-1,CASSGQSKPYNEQFF,TGTGCCAGCTCCGGACAGTCCAAACCATACAATGAGCAGTTCTTC
17,TRBV3-1,few,TRBD2,TRBJ2-7,CASSQDWTSVSSYEQYF,TGTGCCAGCAGCCAAGATTGGACTAGCGTTAGCTCCTACGAGCAGTACTTC
18,TRBV5-1,.,TRBD2,TRBJ2-3,CASSLRPPGGGSTDTQYF,TGCGCCAGCAGCCTGCGCCCGCCGGGCGGGGGGAGCACAGATACGCAGTATTTT
16,TRBV9,few,TRBD1,TRBJ2-3,CASSANRGWRGDTQYF,TGTGCCAGCAGCGCAAACAGGGGTTGGAGAGGAGATACGCAGTATTTT
14,TRBV12-3/TRBV12-4,.,.,TRBJ1-5,CASSLKVSNQPQHF,TGTGCCAGCAGTTTAAAGGTTAGCAATCAGCCCCAGCATTTT
17,TRBV4-1,many,TRBD1,TRBJ1-1,CASSRTGGTMRGTEAFF,TGCGCCAGCAGCCGCACAGGGGGCACGATGCGGGGCACTGAAGCTTTCTTT
15,TRBV9,.,.,TRBJ1-2,CASSVGIGSNYGYTF,TGTGCCAGCAGCGTAGGGATAGGGTCCAACTATGGCTACACCTTC
17,TRBV4-1,few,TRBD1,TRBJ1-2,CASSQGLGQGFNYGYTF,TGCGCCAGCAGCCAAGGTCTTGGACAGGGGTTTAACTATGGCTACACCTTC
17,TRBV9,once,.,TRBJ1-4,CASSVGRWESTNEKLFF,TGTGCCAGCAGCGTGGGAAGGTGGGAATCAACTAATGAAAAACTGTTTTTT
21,TRBV4-1,many,TRBD1,TRBJ1-5,CASSQVPGQGAHPLWRQPQHF,TGCGCCAGCAGCCAAGTTCCGGGACAGGGGGCTCACCCCCTATGGAGGCAGCCCCAGCATTTT
15,TRBV20-1,.,.,TRBJ2-3,CSAWGTFVGTDTQYF,TGCAGTGCTTGGGGGACTTTCGTGGGCACAGATACGCAGTATTTT
17,TRBV2,.,TRBD1,TRBJ2-5,CASSGVRTGRVGETQYF,TGTGCCAGCAGTGGAGTGCGGACAGGGCGTGTAGGAGAGACCCAGTACTTC
13,TRBV20-1,.,TRBD1,TRBJ1-4,CSARGTGGEKLFF,TGCAGTGCCAGAGGGACAGGGGGTGAAAAACTGTTTTTT
16,TRBV5-1,.,.,TRBJ1-3,CASSLGGPPSGNTIYF,TGCGCCAGCAGCTTGGGGGGTCCACCCTCTGGAAACACCATATATTTT
16,TRBV9,.,.,TRBJ1-1,CASSAPPDRPNTEAFF,TGTGCCAGCAGCGCCCCTCCCGACAGGCCGAACACTGAAGCTTTCTTT
18,TRBV6-4,few,TRBD1,TRBJ1-6,CASSAGQGSRSYNSPLHF,TGTGCCAGCAGCGCGGGACAGGGCAGTCGCTCCTATAATTCACCCCTCCACTTT
15,TRBV4-2,few,TRBD2,TRBJ2-7,CASSQELASSYEQYF,TGTGCCAGCAGCCAAGAACTAGCGAGCTCCTACGAGCAGTACTTC
15,TRBV7-7,few,TRBD2,TRBJ2-7,CASSLGLAGANEQYF,TGTGCCAGCAGCTTGGGCCTAGCGGGGGCCAACGAGCAGTACTTC
13,TRBV29-1,.,.,TRBJ2-1,CSVVPSPTGEQFF,TGCAGCGTTGTGCCTAGCCCCACCGGGGAGCAGTTCTTC
12,TRBV7-7,many,.,TRBJ2-2,CASSLNSGELFF,TGTGCCAGCAGCTTAAATAGCGGGGAGCTGTTTTTT
17,TRBV15,.,.,TRBJ2-3,CATSRAPLGGGLDTQYF,TGTGCCACCAGCAGAGCTCCCCTGGGGGGTGGCCTAGATACGCAGTATTTT
20,TRBV12-3/TRBV12-4,few,TRBD1,TRBJ2-3,CASSSPGSRDRHSSTDTQYF,TGTGCCAGCAGCTCCCCCGGTTCCCGGGACAGACATTCTAGCACAGATACGCAGTATTTT
12,TRBV20-1,.,.,TRBJ1-1,CSPSGRNTEAFF,TGCAGTCCCTCTGGGCGGAACACTGAAGCTTTCTTT
14,TRBV6-5,.,.,TRBJ2-7,CASSYYGTPGEQYF,TGTGCCAGCAGTTATTACGGGACACCCGGGGAGCAGTACTTC
16,TRBV6-1,.,TRBD2,TRBJ2-2,CASSRLAGKYTGELFF,TGTGCCAGCAGCCGTCTAGCGGGGAAGTACACCGGGGAGCTGTTTTTT
14,TRBV5-5,few,TRBD2,TRBJ2-1,CASSNLAGYNEQFF,TGTGCCAGCAGCAATCTAGCGGGGTACAATGAGCAGTTCTTC
16,TRBV5-1,few,.,TRBJ2-1,CASSSGRQTLYNEQFF,TGCGCCAGCAGCTCCGGCAGGCAGACCCTCTACAATGAGCAGTTCTTC
16,TRBV6-1,.,.,TRBJ2-1,CASHRSRVLTYNEQFF,TGTGCCAGCCACCGAAGCAGGGTCCTGACCTACAATGAGCAGTTCTTC
12,TRBV5-1,.,.,TRBJ2-2,CASSLDGPGLFF,TGCGCCAGCAGCTTGGACGGCCCAGGGCTGTTTTTT
16,TRBV7-3,.,.,TRBJ1-3,CASSPYSPFSGNTIYF,TGTGCCAGCAGCCCATACTCCCCATTCTCTGGAAACACCATATATTTT
16,TRBV5-5,once,TRBD1,TRBJ2-7,CASSLVVTGGLGEQYF,TGTGCCAGCAGCTTGGTCGTGACAGGGGGACTCGGGGAGCAGTACTTC
14,TRBV20-1,.,TRBD2,TRBJ2-7,CSAILGGDSYEQYF,TGCAGTGCTATCCTCGGGGGGGACTCCTACGAGCAGTACTTC
15,TRBV7-9,few,.,TRBJ2-7,CASSLVSQGPYEQYF,TGTGCCAGCAGCTTAGTAAGTCAGGGGCCCTACGAGCAGTACTTC
13,TRBV30,.,.,TRBJ2-7,CAWSEGATDEQYF,TGTGCCTGGAGTGAAGGGGCCACCGACGAGCAGTACTTC
13,TRBV27,.,.,TRBJ2-2,CASTDRPQGELFF,TGTGCCAGCACCGATCGCCCCCAAGGGGAGCTGTTTTTT
17,TRBV12-3/TRBV12-4,.,TRBD2,TRBJ2-7,CASTPGLAGGAAYEQYF,TGTGCCAGCACCCCGGGACTAGCGGGGGGTGCCGCATACGAGCAGTACTTC
12,TRBV10-3,.,.,TRBJ1-2,CAIRRVSYGYTF,TGTGCCATCCGCAGGGTCTCCTATGGCTACACCTTC
14,TRBV7-6,.,.,TRBJ2-5,CASSSPSYQETQYF,TGTGCCAGCAGCTCGCCTTCGTACCAAGAGACCCAGTACTTC
15,TRBV14,.,.,TRBJ2-1,CASSPHSVNYNEQFF,TGTGCCAGCAGCCCTCACAGCGTGAACTACAATGAGCAGTTCTTC
18,TRBV6-5,.,.,TRBJ1-6,CASSYSKVGWGWNSPLHF,TGTGCCAGCAGTTACTCGAAGGTGGGGTGGGGGTGGAATTCACCCCTCCACTTT
16,TRBV7-9,once,.,TRBJ1-6,CASSSSTEPYNSPLHF,TGTGCCAGCAGCTCATCTACAGAACCCTATAATTCACCCCTCCACTTT
14,TRBV20-1,.,TRBD1,TRBJ2-1,CSASPVRDSNEQFF,TGCAGTGCTAGCCCGGTCCGGGACAGCAATGAGCAGTTCTTC